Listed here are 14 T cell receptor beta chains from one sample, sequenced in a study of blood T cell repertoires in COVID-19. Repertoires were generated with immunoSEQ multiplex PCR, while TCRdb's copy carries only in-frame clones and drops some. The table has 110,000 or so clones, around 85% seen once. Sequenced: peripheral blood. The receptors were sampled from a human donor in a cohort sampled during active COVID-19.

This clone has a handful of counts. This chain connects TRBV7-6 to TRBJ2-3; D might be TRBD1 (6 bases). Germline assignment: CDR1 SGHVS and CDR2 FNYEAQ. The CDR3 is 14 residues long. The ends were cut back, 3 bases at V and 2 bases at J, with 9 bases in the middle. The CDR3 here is CASSFGQSTDTQYF. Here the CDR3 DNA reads TGTGCCAGCAGCTTCGGACAGTCCACAGATACGCAGTATTTT.

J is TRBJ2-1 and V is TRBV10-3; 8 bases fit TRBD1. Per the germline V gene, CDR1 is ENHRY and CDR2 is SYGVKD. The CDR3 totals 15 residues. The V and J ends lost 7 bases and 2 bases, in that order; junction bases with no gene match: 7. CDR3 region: CAITSDRVPYNEQFF. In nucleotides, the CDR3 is TGTGCCATCACTTCGGACAGGGTCCCCTACAATGAGCAGTTCTTC.

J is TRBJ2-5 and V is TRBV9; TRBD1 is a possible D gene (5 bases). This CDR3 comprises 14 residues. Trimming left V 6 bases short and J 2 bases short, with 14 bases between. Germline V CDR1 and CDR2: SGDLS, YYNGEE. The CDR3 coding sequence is TGTGCCAGCACCGGACCAGGGTTACAAGAGACCCAGTACTTC. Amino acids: CASTGPGLQETQYF. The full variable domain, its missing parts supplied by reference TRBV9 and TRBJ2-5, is DSGVTQTPKHLITATGQRVTLRCSPRSGDLSVYWYQQSLDQGLQFLIQYYNGEERAKGNILERFSAQQFPDLHSELNLSSLELGDSALYFCASTGPGLQETQYFGPGTRLLVL.

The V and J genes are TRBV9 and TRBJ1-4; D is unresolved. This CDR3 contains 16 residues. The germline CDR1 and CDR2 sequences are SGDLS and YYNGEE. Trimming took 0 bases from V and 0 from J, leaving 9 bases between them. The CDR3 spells CASSVEGTATNEKLFF. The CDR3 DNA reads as TGTGCCAGCAGCGTAGAAGGCACAGCAACTAATGAAAAACTGTTTTTT.

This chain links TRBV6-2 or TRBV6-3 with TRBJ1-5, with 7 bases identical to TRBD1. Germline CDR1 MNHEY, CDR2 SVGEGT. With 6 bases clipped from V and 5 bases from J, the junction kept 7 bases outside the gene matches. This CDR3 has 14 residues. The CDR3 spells CASSRQGLDQPQHF. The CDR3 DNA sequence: TGTGCCAGCAGCCGACAGGGACTGGATCAGCCCCAGCATTTT.

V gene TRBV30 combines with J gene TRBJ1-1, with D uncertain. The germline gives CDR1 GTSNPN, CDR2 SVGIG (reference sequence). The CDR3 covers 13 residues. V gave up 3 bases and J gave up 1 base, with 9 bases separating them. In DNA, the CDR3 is TGTGCCTGGAGGCCCGGTAAGAACACTGAAGCTTTCTTT. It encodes CAWRPGKNTEAFF.

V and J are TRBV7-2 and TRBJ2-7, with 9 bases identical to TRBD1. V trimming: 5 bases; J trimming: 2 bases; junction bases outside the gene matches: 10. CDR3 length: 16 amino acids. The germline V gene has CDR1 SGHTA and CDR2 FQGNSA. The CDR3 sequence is CASSVYRGLEAYEQYF. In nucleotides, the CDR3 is TGTGCCAGCAGCGTTTACAGGGGGCTAGAGGCCTACGAGCAGTACTTC.

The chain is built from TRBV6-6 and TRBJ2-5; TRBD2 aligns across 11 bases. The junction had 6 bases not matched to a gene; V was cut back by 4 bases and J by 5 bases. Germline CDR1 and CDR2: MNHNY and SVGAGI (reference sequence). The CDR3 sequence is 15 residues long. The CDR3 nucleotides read TGTGCCAGCAGTTTCGCTAGCGGGGGGCGGGAGACCCAGTACTTC. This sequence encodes CASSFASGGRETQYF.

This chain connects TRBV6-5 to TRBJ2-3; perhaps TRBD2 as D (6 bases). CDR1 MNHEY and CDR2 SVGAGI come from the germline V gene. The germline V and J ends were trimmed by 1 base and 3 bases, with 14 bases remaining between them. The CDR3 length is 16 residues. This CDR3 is CASSYWSSGSTDTQYF. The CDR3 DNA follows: TGTGCCAGCAGTTACTGGTCCTCCGGGAGTACAGATACGCAGTATTTT.

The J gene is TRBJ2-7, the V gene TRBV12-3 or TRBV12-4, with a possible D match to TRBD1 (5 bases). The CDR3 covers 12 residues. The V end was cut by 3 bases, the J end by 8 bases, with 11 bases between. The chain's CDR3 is CASSFLQGQQYF. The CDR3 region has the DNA TGTGCCAGCAGTTTTTTGCAGGGTCAGCAGTACTTC.

In DNA form, the CDR3 reads TGTGCCAGCGACCCGGGGTGGGCAGATACGCAGTATTTT. Protein product: CASDPGWADTQYF. The genes are TRBV6-6 and TRBJ2-3; possibly TRBD2 for D (5 bases). V was clipped by 8 bases and J by 4 bases, with 13 bases between them. The CDR3 has 13 amino acids. Germline lookup yields CDR1 MNHNY and CDR2 SVGAGI (reference sequence).

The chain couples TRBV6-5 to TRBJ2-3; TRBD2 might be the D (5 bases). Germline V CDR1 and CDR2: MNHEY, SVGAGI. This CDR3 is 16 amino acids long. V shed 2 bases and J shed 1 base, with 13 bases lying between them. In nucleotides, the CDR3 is TGTGCCAGCAGTTACGGGAGCTCGTTCCGCACAGATACGCAGTATTTT. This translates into CASSYGSSFRTDTQYF.

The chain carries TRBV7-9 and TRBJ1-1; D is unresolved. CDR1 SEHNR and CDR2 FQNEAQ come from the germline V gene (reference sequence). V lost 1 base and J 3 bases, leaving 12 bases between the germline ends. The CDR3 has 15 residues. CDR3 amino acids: CASSLEARKYTEAFF. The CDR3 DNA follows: TGTGCCAGCAGCTTAGAAGCTCGTAAGTACACTGAAGCTTTCTTT.

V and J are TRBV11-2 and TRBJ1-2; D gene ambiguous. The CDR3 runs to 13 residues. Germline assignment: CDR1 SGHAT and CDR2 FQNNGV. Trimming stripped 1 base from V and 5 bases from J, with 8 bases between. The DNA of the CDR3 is TGTGCCAGCAGCTTAGGATCGCAGTATGGCTACACCTTC. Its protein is CASSLGSQYGYTF.